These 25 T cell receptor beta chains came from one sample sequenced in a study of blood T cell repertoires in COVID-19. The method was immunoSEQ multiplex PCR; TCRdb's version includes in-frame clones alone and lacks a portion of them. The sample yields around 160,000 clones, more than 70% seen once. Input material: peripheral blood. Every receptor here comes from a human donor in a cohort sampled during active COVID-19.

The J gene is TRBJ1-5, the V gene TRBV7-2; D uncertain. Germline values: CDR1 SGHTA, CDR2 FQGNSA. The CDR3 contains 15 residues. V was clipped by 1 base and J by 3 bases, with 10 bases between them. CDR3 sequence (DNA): TGTGCCAGCAGCTTAGATCAGGTGAACAATCAGCCCCAGCATTTT. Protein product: CASSLDQVNNQPQHF.

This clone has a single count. CDR3 nucleotide sequence: TGTGCCAGCAGTTCAACAGGAACAACTAATGAAAAACTGTTTTTT. Translation: CASSSTGTTNEKLFF. V gene TRBV27 combines with J gene TRBJ1-4; D is perhaps TRBD1 (5 bases). CDR3 length: 15 residues. CDR1 MNHEY and CDR2 SMNVEV come from the germline V gene (reference sequence). Trimming left V 4 bases short and J 0 bases short, with 9 bases between.

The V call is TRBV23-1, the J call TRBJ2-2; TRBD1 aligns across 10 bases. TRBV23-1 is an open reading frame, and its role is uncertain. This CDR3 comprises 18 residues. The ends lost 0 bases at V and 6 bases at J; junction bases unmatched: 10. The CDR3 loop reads CASSQSGLKGTGAGELFF. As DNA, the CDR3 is TGCGCCAGCAGTCAATCGGGTTTGAAGGGGACAGGGGCCGGGGAGCTGTTTTTT.

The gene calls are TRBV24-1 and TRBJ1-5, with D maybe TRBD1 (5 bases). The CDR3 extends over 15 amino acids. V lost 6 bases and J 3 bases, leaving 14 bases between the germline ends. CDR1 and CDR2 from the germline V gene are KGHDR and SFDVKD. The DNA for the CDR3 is TGTGCCACCAGTACTGGGCAGGGCCTCAATCAGCCCCAGCATTTT. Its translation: CATSTGQGLNQPQHF.

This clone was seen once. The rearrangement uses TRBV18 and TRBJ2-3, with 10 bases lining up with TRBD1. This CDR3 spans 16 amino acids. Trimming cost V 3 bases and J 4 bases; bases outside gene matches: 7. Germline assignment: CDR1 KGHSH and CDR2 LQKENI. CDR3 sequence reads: CASSPPTGGKSDTQYF. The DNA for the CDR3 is TGTGCCAGCTCACCCCCGACAGGGGGCAAGTCAGATACGCAGTATTTT.

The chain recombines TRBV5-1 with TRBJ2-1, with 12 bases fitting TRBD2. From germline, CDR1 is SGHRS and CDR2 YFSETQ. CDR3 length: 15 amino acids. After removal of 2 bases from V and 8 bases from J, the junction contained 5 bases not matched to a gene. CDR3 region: CASSFTSGGPYEQFF. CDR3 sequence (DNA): TGCGCCAGCAGCTTTACTAGCGGGGGGCCATATGAGCAGTTCTTC. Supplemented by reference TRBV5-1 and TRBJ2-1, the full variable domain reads KAGVTQTPRYLIKTRGQQVTLSCSPISGHRSVSWYQQTPGQGLQFLFEYFSETQRNKGNFPGRFSGRQFSNSRSEMNVSTLELGDSALYLCASSFTSGGPYEQFFGPGTRLTVL.

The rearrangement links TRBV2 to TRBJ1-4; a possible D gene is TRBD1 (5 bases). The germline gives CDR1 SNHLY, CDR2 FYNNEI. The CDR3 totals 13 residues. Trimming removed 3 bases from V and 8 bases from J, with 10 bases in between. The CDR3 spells CASSDRVGEKLFF. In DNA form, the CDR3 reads TGTGCCAGCAGTGACAGGGTGGGCGAAAAACTGTTTTTT. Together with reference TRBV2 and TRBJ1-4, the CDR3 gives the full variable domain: EPEVTQTPSHQVTQMGQEVILRCVPISNHLYFYWYRQILGQKVEFLVSFYNNEISEKSEIFDDQFSVERPDGSNFTLKIRSTKLEDSAMYFCASSDRVGEKLFFGSGTQLSVL.

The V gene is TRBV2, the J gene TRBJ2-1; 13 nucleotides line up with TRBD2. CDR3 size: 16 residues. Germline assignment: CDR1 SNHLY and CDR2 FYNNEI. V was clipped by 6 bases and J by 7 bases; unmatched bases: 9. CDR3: CASSIGLAGVFNEQFF. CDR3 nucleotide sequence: TGTGCCAGCAGCATCGGACTAGCGGGAGTATTTAATGAGCAGTTCTTC. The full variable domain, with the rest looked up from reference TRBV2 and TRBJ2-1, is EPEVTQTPSHQVTQMGQEVILRCVPISNHLYFYWYRQILGQKVEFLVSFYNNEISEKSEIFDDQFSVERPDGSNFTLKIRSTKLEDSAMYFCASSIGLAGVFNEQFFGPGTRLTVL.

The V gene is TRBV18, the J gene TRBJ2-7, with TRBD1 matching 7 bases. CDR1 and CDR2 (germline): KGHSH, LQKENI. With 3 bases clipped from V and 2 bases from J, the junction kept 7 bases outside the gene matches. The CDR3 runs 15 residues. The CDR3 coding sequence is TGTGCCAGCTCACCTGGCAGGGGGATAGCCTACGAGCAGTACTTC. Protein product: CASSPGRGIAYEQYF.

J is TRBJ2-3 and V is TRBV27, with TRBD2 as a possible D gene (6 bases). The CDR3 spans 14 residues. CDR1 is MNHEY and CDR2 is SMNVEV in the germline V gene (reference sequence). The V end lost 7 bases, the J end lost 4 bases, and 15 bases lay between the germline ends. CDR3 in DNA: TGTGCCAGCAACATTTGGGGCGGGGCAGATACGCAGTATTTT. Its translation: CASNIWGGADTQYF.

Here the CDR3 DNA reads TGTGCCTGGAACGGGGGGTCGGGCACTGAAGCTTTCTTT. Residues: CAWNGGSGTEAFF. The rearrangement joins TRBV30 to TRBJ1-1, with a weak D call TRBD1 (5 bases). The CDR3 consists of 13 residues. The germline gives CDR1 GTSNPN, CDR2 SVGIG (reference sequence). V was pared by 4 bases and J by 4 bases, with 13 bases between.

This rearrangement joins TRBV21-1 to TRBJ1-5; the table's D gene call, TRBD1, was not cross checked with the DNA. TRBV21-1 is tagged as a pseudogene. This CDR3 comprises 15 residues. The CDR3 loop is CARGQDFSSNQPQHF. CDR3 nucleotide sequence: TGTGCCAGGGGACAGGACTTCTCTAGCAATCAGCCCCAGCATTTT.

The CDR3 DNA reads as TGCGCCAGCAGCTTGGCCGCACAGGGGTCTACCGGGGAGCTGTTTTTT. Its protein is CASSLAAQGSTGELFF. This chain links TRBV5-1 with TRBJ2-2, with TRBD1 matching 7 bases. The CDR3 has 16 residues. The germline gives CDR1 SGHRS, CDR2 YFSETQ. The V gene end was trimmed by 0 bases and the J gene end by 5 bases; junction bases not matched to a gene: 7.

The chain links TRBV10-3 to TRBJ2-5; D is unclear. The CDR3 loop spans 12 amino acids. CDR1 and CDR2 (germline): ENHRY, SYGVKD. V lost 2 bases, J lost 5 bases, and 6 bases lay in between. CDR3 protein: CAISEASETQYF. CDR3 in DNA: TGTGCCATCAGTGAGGCGTCGGAGACCCAGTACTTC.

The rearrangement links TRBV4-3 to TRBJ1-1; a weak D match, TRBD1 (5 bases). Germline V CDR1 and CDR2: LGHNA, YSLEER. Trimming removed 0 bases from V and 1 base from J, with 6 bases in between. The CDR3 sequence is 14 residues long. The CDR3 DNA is TGCGCCAGCAGCCAAGACAGGGCGAACACTGAAGCTTTCTTT. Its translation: CASSQDRANTEAFF.

The CDR3 here is CASSLVLPNEKLFF. The CDR3 DNA reads TGTGCCAGCAGCTTAGTACTGCCTAATGAAAAACTGTTTTTT. This chain links TRBV7-9 with TRBJ1-4; D gene uncertain. The CDR3 runs to 14 residues. Looked up from germline, CDR1 is SEHNR and CDR2 is FQNEAQ (reference sequence). Trimming took 1 base from V and 3 from J, leaving 6 bases between them.

The CDR3 protein is CAISARDNSPLHF. In DNA, the CDR3 is TGTGCCATCAGTGCCAGGGATAATTCACCCCTCCACTTT. V and J are TRBV10-3 and TRBJ1-6; possible D gene TRBD1, 5 bases. This CDR3 is 13 amino acids long. The V and J ends lost 4 bases and 5 bases respectively, with 6 bases between them. CDR1 and CDR2 from the germline V gene are ENHRY and SYGVKD.

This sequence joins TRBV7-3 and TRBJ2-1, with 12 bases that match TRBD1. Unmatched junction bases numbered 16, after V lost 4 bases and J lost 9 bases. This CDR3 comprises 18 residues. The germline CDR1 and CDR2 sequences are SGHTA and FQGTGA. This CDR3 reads CASSSRDRGLRDQSEQFF. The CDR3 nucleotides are TGTGCCAGCAGCTCCCGGGACAGGGGGCTACGGGATCAGTCTGAGCAGTTCTTC.

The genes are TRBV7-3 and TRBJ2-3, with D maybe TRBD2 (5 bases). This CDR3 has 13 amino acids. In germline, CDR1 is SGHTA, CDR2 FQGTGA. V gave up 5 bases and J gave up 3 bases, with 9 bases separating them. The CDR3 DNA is TGTGCCAGCAGCCCCTCGGGAACAGATACGCAGTATTTT. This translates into CASSPSGTDTQYF.

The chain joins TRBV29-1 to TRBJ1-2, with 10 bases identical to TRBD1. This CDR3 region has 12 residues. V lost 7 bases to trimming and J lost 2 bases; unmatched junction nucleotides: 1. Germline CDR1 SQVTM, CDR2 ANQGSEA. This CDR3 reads CSGQGANYGYTF. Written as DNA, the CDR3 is TGCAGCGGACAGGGGGCCAACTATGGCTACACCTTC. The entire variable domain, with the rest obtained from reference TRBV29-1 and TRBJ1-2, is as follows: SAVISQKPSRDICQRGTSLTIQCQVDSQVTMMFWYRQQPGQSLTLIATANQGSEATYESGFVIDKFPISRPNLTFSTLTVSNMSPEDSSIYLCSGQGANYGYTFGSGTRLTVV.

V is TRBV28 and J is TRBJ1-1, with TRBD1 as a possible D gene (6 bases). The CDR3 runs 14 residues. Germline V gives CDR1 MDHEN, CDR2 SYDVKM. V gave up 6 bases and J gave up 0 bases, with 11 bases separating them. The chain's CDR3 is CASRLGAVNTEAFF. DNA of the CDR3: TGTGCCAGCAGGCTGGGGGCGGTGAACACTGAAGCTTTCTTT.

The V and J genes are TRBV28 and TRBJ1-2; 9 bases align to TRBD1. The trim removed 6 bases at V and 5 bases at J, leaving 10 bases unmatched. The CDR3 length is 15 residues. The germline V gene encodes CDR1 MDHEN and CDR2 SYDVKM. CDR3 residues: CASRRQGVSVYGYTF. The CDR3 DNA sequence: TGTGCCAGCAGGAGACAGGGGGTCTCAGTTTATGGCTACACCTTC.

CDR3 amino acids: CASSSLTSGGGNEQFF. CDR3 sequence (DNA): TGCGCCAGCAGCTCGTTGACTAGCGGGGGGGGCAATGAGCAGTTCTTC. The rearrangement uses TRBV5-1 and TRBJ2-1; 14 bases fit TRBD2. V shed 3 bases and J 6 bases; nucleotides not matched to a gene: 5. Germline-derived CDR1 and CDR2 are SGHRS and YFSETQ. The CDR3 consists of 16 residues.

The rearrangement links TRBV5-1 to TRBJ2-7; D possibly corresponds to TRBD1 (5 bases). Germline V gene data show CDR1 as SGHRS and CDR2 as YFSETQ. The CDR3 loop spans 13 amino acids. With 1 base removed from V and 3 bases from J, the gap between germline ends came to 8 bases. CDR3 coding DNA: TGCGCCAGCAGCTTGCCAGGGAACTACGAGCAGTACTTC. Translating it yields CASSLPGNYEQYF.

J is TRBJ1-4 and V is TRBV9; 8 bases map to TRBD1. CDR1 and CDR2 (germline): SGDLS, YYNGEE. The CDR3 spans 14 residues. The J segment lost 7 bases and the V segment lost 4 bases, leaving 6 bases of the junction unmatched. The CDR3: CASSPQGVGEKLFF. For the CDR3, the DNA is TGTGCCAGCAGCCCACAGGGGGTAGGTGAAAAACTGTTTTTT.